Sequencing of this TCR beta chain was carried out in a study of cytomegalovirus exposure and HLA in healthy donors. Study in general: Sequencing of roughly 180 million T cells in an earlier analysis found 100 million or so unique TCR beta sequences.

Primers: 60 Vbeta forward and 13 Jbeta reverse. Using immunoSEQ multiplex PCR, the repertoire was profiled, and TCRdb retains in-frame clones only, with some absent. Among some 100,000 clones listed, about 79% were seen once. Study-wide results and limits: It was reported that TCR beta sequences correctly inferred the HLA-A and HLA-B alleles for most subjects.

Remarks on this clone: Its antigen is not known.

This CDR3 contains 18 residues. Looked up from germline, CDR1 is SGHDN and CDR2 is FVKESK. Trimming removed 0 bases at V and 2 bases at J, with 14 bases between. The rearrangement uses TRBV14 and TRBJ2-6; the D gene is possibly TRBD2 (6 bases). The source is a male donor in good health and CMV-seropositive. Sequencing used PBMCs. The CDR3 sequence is CASSQDKRVSTGANVLTF. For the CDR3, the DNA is TGTGCCAGCAGCCAAGATAAGCGGGTTTCCACTGGGGCCAACGTCCTGACTTTC.